One sample yielded the 21 T cell receptor beta chains listed below, sequenced in a study of blood T cell repertoires in COVID-19. The assay was immunoSEQ multiplex PCR, and TCRdb's table has in-frame clones only and misses some. The sample records about 210,000 clones, 81% being singletons. Sequencing was done on a sample of PBMCs or T cells enriched from blood (not recorded which). Every receptor here comes from a man in his forties who had recovered from COVID-19.

The chain combines TRBV7-9 with TRBJ1-5; 7 nucleotides line up with TRBD1. There are 15 residues in the CDR3. The J segment lost 4 bases and the V segment lost 4 bases, leaving 7 bases of the junction unmatched. From germline, CDR1 is SEHNR and CDR2 FQNEAQ (reference sequence). The CDR3 is CASSSSPGQNQPQHF. CDR3 in DNA: TGTGCCAGCAGCTCTAGCCCGGGACAGAATCAGCCCCAGCATTTT.

The rearrangement links TRBV30 to TRBJ2-7; 7 bases map to TRBD1. This CDR3 spans 14 amino acids. CDR1 is GTSNPN, CDR2 SVGIG, per germline (reference sequence). Losses at the gene ends were 3 bases for V and 6 bases for J; bases not matched to a gene: 11. CDR3 residues: CAWRLQTGSGEQYF. As DNA, the CDR3 is TGTGCCTGGAGGTTACAGACAGGGTCTGGCGAGCAGTACTTC.

This clone has a single count. This chain uses TRBV4-1 with TRBJ2-3, with TRBD1 identical over 9 bases. The V gene end was trimmed by 1 base and the J gene end by 0 bases; junction bases not matched to a gene: 5. CDR1 and CDR2 from the germline V gene are MGHRA and YSYEKL. The CDR3 contains 17 residues. Here the CDR3 reads CASSQVWGQGSTDTQYF. The CDR3 nucleotides read TGCGCCAGCAGCCAAGTTTGGGGACAGGGTAGCACAGATACGCAGTATTTT.

J is TRBJ2-5 and V is TRBV2; a possible D gene is TRBD2 (6 bases). In germline, CDR1 is SNHLY, CDR2 FYNNEI. The CDR3 is 14 residues long. Between the trimmed V and J ends, which lost 8 bases and 5 bases, there was a span of 18 bases. CDR3 sequence (DNA): TGTGCCAGCTTGACGTCGGGAGAGGAGGAGACCCAGTACTTC. This codes for CASLTSGEEETQYF.

The rearrangement uses TRBV3-1 (or the pseudogene TRBV3-2) and TRBJ2-3; the match to TRBD2 covers 7 bases. Germline CDR1 and CDR2: LGHDT and YNNKEL (reference sequence). The CDR3 is made up of 14 amino acids. J lost 9 bases, V lost 4 bases, and 10 bases had no gene match. The CDR3 reads CASSPDRGLETQYF. CDR3 sequence (DNA): TGTGCCAGCAGCCCCGACCGTGGACTAGAAACGCAGTATTTT.

The chain couples TRBV6-5 to TRBJ1-2; perhaps TRBD1 as D (5 bases). This CDR3 comprises 15 residues. V gave up 6 bases and J gave up 4 bases, with 18 bases separating them. Looked up from germline, CDR1 is MNHEY and CDR2 is SVGAGI. CDR3: CASRVAGSEGYGYTF. The CDR3 region has the DNA TGTGCCAGCAGAGTGGCAGGGTCGGAGGGCTATGGCTACACCTTC.

V and J are TRBV9 and TRBJ1-1; the D is unclear. The CDR3 totals 15 residues. The V end lost 5 bases, the J end lost 4 bases, and 18 bases lay between the germline ends. Germline V gene sequence: CDR1 SGDLS, CDR2 YYNGEE. This chain's CDR3 is CASRPIESDSTEAFF. The CDR3 DNA follows: TGTGCCAGCAGGCCCATTGAGTCCGATAGCACTGAAGCTTTCTTT.

The chain combines TRBV15 with TRBJ2-2; D gene unclear. V lost 0 bases and J 10 bases, leaving 9 bases between the germline ends. This CDR3 spans 13 amino acids. Germline CDR1 is LNHNV and CDR2 is YYDKDF (reference sequence). The CDR3 nucleotides are TGTGCCACCAGCAGAGATCGGTACTCGGAGCTGTTTTTT. This codes for CATSRDRYSELFF.

The chain combines TRBV5-1 with TRBJ2-2, with 7 bases aligning to TRBD1. V dropped 2 bases and J dropped 7; count of bases not matched to a gene: 8. The CDR3 has 15 amino acids. Per the germline V gene, CDR1 is SGHRS and CDR2 is YFSETQ. CDR3: CASSFSGGKGGELFF. CDR3 DNA: TGCGCCAGCAGCTTTTCAGGGGGAAAGGGCGGGGAGCTGTTTTTT.

The chain employs TRBV4-2 and TRBJ2-5; TRBD2 matches at 8 bases. Germline V gene data show CDR1 as LGHNA and CDR2 as YNFKEQ. The junction had 4 bases not matched to a gene; V was cut back by 0 bases and J by 4 bases. This CDR3 is 15 amino acids long. Here the CDR3 reads CASSQERGGVETQYF. The CDR3 DNA reads as TGTGCCAGCAGCCAAGAACGGGGGGGCGTAGAGACCCAGTACTTC.

This chain joins TRBV9 and TRBJ1-1; a weak D match, TRBD1 (5 bases). Germline CDR1 and CDR2: SGDLS and YYNGEE. CDR3 size: 14 residues. V lost 6 bases to trimming and J lost 0 bases, with 12 bases between them. CDR3 region: CASTSGILNTEAFF. CDR3 in DNA: TGTGCCAGCACCTCAGGGATACTGAACACTGAAGCTTTCTTT.

The chain recombines TRBV29-1 with TRBJ1-1, with D uncertain. The CDR3 runs 10 residues. The V end lost 7 bases, the J end lost 1 base, and 4 bases lay between the germline ends. Germline assignment: CDR1 SQVTM and CDR2 ANQGSEA. The chain's CDR3 is CSGANTEAFF. CDR3 nucleotide sequence: TGCAGCGGAGCGAACACTGAAGCTTTCTTT.

The chain couples TRBV6-5 to TRBJ2-2; a possible D gene is TRBD2 (5 bases). The CDR3 runs to 15 residues. Germline V lookup: CDR1 MNHEY, CDR2 SVGAGI. Trimming shortened V by 2 bases and J by 4 bases, and 11 bases separated the two germline ends. The CDR3 is CASSYGGLSTGELFF. The DNA for the CDR3 is TGTGCCAGCAGTTACGGCGGGTTGAGCACCGGGGAGCTGTTTTTT.

This chain connects TRBV28 to TRBJ1-3; D is undetermined. Looked up from germline, CDR1 is MDHEN and CDR2 is SYDVKM. Trimming removed 7 bases from V and 4 bases from J, with 8 bases in between. This CDR3 has 12 amino acids. This CDR3 reads CASMAEGNTIYF. CDR3 coding DNA: TGTGCCAGCATGGCAGAAGGAAACACCATATATTTT.

In its sample, this clone was seen once. The chain employs TRBV3-1 (or the pseudogene TRBV3-2) and TRBJ2-1; a weak D match, TRBD1 (6 bases). The CDR3 covers 15 residues. V lost 5 bases and J lost 0, with 11 bases in between. The germline V gene has CDR1 LGHDT and CDR2 YNNKEL (reference sequence). The CDR3, as DNA: TGTGCCAGCAGCACAGGGTCCCTCTCCTACAATGAGCAGTTCTTC. Translation gives CASSTGSLSYNEQFF.

As to this clone: One end of the junction does not line up with germline, which may come from a read error. The rearrangement joins TRBV12-3 or TRBV12-4 to TRBJ1-2; D gene unclear. The CDR3 spans 12 residues. The CDR3 reads CATSKTLYGYTF. The CDR3, as DNA: TGTGCCACCAGTAAAACTCTATATGGCTACACCTTC.

This clone was recorded only once. The rearrangement links TRBV6-5 to TRBJ1-1; D ambiguous. The length of the CDR3 is 15 residues. The germline V gene encodes CDR1 MNHEY and CDR2 SVGAGI. Trimming pared 6 bases from V and 5 bases from J, leaving 19 bases between. The CDR3: CASRGKAAGRTEAFF. CDR3 DNA: TGTGCCAGCAGGGGAAAAGCGGCCGGAAGGACTGAAGCTTTCTTT.

The table lists this clone with a count of one. The chain combines TRBV29-1 with TRBJ2-1; maybe TRBD2 (5 bases). Trimming shortened V by 4 bases and J by 5 bases, and 15 bases separated the two germline ends. Germline V gives CDR1 SQVTM, CDR2 ANQGSEA. The CDR3 contains 14 residues. The CDR3 nucleotides read TGCAGCGTTGTTTGGGGAGTCTATAACAATGAGCAGTTCTTC. Protein sequence: CSVVWGVYNNEQFF.

The rearrangement joins TRBV5-1 to TRBJ1-2; a weak D match, TRBD1 (6 bases). V was trimmed by 4 bases and J by 4 bases, leaving 14 bases between them. CDR1 and CDR2 from the germline V gene are SGHRS and YFSETQ. This CDR3 region has 14 residues. Written as DNA, the CDR3 is TGCGCCAGCAGCGGAACGGGACAAACCTATGGCTACACCTTC. As protein: CASSGTGQTYGYTF.

J is TRBJ1-2 and V is TRBV30; D is perhaps TRBD1 (6 bases). Germline V gives CDR1 GTSNPN, CDR2 SVGIG (reference sequence). V lost 4 bases to trimming and J lost 8 bases, with 20 bases between them. The CDR3 contains 14 residues. CDR3 in DNA: TGTGCCTGGATCAGCGGGGGGGCTGGGTACGGCTACACCTTC. This encodes CAWISGGAGYGYTF.

The rearrangement links TRBV10-3 to TRBJ1-5; TRBD1 agrees at 9 bases. Germline CDR1 reads ENHRY; CDR2 reads SYGVKD. The CDR3 is made up of 14 amino acids. Trimming took 11 bases from V and 7 from J; bases not matched to a gene: 12. CDR3 bases: TGTGCCTCAGATCAACAGGGGGCAGGACAGCCCCAGCATTTT. Its protein product is CASDQQGAGQPQHF.